This TCR beta chain emerged from a study of blood T cell repertoires in COVID-19. Background on the study: Specimens from acute and convalescent COVID-19 originated in the United States, Italy and Spain. Sources were T cells, B-cell-depleted T cells, or PBMCs; the material itself was cDNA or gDNA.

The germline V gene encodes CDR1 PRHDT and CDR2 FYEKMQ (reference sequence). V gave up 5 bases and J gave up 6 bases; unmatched junction bases: 8. This CDR3 comprises 14 residues. Clones were read by immunoSEQ multiplex PCR, and TCRdb kept only the in-frame ones, dropping some. This sample carries 70,000 to 90,000 clones, 80% to 95% of them seen once, and the ten largest clones take about 7%. The receptor's source is a human donor in a cohort sampled during active COVID-19. The chain joins TRBV13 to TRBJ2-5; 8 positions agree with TRBD2. Sequencing was done on a sample of peripheral blood. In nucleotides, the CDR3 is TGTGCCAGCAGCGCCGGGGGGGCCGGGAAGACCCAGTACTTC. Protein product: CASSAGGAGKTQYF. Full variable domain (remainder filled in from reference TRBV13 and TRBJ2-5): AAGVIQSPRHLIKEKRETATLKCYPIPRHDTVYWYQQGPGQDPQFLISFYEKMQSDKGSIPDRFSAQQFSDYHSELNMSSLELGDSALYFCASSAGGAGKTQYFGPGTRLLVL.